This TCR beta chain was recovered during a study of blood T cell repertoires in COVID-19. Background on the study: Some COVID-19 samples were acute and others convalescent; all came from the United States, Italy and Spain. T cells, B-cell-depleted T cells, or PBMCs provided the cDNA or gDNA that served as material.

Authors' data handling: Amplification of reference gene primers was used by the study to estimate nucleated cell counts. Clones were sequenced by immunoSEQ multiplex PCR, and TCRdb holds only the in-frame ones, with some missing. The DNA gave D and trimming, while V, J and clone size come from that table. The sample lists about 70,000 clones; 86% were seen once. The trim removed 4 bases at V and 2 bases at J, leaving 6 bases unmatched. CDR3 length: 14 amino acids. CDR1 is SGHDT and CDR2 is YYEEEE in the germline V gene. The sample was peripheral blood. The rearrangement links TRBV5-6 to TRBJ2-7, with TRBD2 matching 7 bases. This sequence originates from a human donor in a cohort sampled during active COVID-19. In DNA form, the CDR3 reads TGTGCCAGCAGCGGGGGACTACGACCCTACGAGCAGTACTTC. As protein: CASSGGLRPYEQYF.